A single TCR beta chain is shown here with its context. Its antigen is currently unknown. The data originate from a study of beta chain features in type 1 diabetes. In the study overall: Age and gender were similar between patients and healthy donors, as were cell yields. Across all samples, about 110,000,000 sorted cells were examined.

Reverse transcription of all isolated RNA meant that expressed TCRB transcripts were sequenced. Clones were read by immunoSEQ multiplex PCR, and TCRdb kept only the in-frame ones, dropping some. The sample consists of 970,000 or so clones, 15% to 20% of them appearing once. Germline V gives CDR1 SGHRS, CDR2 YFSETQ. V was clipped by 0 bases and J by 1 base; unmatched bases: 3. This CDR3 is 16 amino acids long. General study points: The study left unresolved whether HLA type influences TCRB rearrangement.

The TCR was taken from a woman younger than 30 in good health. The V and J genes are TRBV5-1 and TRBJ2-5, with TRBD1 matching over 10 bases. The sample comprised naive CD4+ T cells from blood. Here the CDR3 DNA reads TGCGCCAGCAGCTTGGTGGGACAGGGGCGCCAAGAGACCCAGTACTTC. Translation gives CASSLVGQGRQETQYF.